This TCR beta chain stems from a study of CD8 T cells in Susac syndrome (dated 2019 in TCRdb). Regarding the complete study: Repertoire sequencing was used to test whether CD8+ T cell activation and differentiation in Susac syndrome was antigen driven. General study outcomes and caveats: The TCR sequencing and HLA analysis was acknowledged to have included a relatively small number of individuals.

Based on the germline V gene, the CDR1 and CDR2 sequences are SGHRS and YFSETQ. After removal of 2 bases from V and 8 bases from J, the junction retains 6 bases not matched to a gene. The CDR3 runs 15 residues from the cysteine to the phenylalanine. Kept here is only the CDR3 DNA, which spans 45 bases and is read in frame from base 1. High-throughput TCR beta sequencing profiled peripheral blood CD8+ and CD4+ T cells from healthy donors, Susac syndrome patients and multiple sclerosis patients. Treatment-naive patients with stable or active relapsing-remitting disease fulfilling revised McDonald criteria were used as multiple sclerosis controls. Bulk CD8+ and CD4+ T cells were purified by magnetic negative isolation, whereas CD8+ TEMRA cells were enriched by FACS. Blood was drawn into EDTA tubes, processed within 24 hours, and PBMCs were isolated by density gradient centrifugation. PBMCs intended for TCR sequencing were cryopreserved in liquid nitrogen and thawed later in a water bath at 37 degrees C. The sorted or isolated CD4+, CD8+ and CD8+ TEMRA cells had a purity of 90% or higher.

RNA was extracted using the RNeasy kit, and roughly 0.5 to 1 microgram was reverse transcribed with random hexamers. The immunoSEQ multiplex PCR assay, which covers 54 Vbeta and 13 Jbeta segments, was used to amplify TCR beta CDR3 regions. PCR amplification bias was corrected using a synthetic template baseline for primer optimization and computational correction. Per the original workflow: Reads were assigned to V, D and J genes according to IMGT and analyzed in immunoSEQ Analyzer, with only productive sequences retained. Clonality was computed as one minus Shannon entropy normalized by log2 of the number of productive unique sequences. Public and private clones were assessed among the 100 most prevalent clones of each patient and control. Susac-specific clones were defined as absent from healthy and MS cohorts, 1052 published viral clones and other ImmuneACCESS disease sequences. TCRdb redid the processing of the public reads, applying fastp at Q25 and MiXCR, and retained in-frame beta chains. Rows are unified per CDR3 protein, each entry keeping the most common DNA and genes. TCRdb, not the original authors, processed these V and J calls. The sample table contains 230,000 or so distinct CDR3 sequences; only one count was recorded for about 96% of them. 0.085% to 0.1% of the sample rests with the top ten.

Concerning this clonotype itself: No cognate antigen has been identified for it. There are no base qualities to consult, and no much larger clone falls within one base.

The specimen was CD4+ T cells from PBMCs. This receptor was taken from a human donor with multiple sclerosis. Recombination linked TRBV5-1 to TRBJ2-1; a stretch of 11 junction bases matches TRBD1. The CDR3: CASSLRDRGIDEQFF. The DNA reads as follows: TGCGCCAGCAGCTTACGGGACAGGGGGATTGATGAGCAGTTCTTC.